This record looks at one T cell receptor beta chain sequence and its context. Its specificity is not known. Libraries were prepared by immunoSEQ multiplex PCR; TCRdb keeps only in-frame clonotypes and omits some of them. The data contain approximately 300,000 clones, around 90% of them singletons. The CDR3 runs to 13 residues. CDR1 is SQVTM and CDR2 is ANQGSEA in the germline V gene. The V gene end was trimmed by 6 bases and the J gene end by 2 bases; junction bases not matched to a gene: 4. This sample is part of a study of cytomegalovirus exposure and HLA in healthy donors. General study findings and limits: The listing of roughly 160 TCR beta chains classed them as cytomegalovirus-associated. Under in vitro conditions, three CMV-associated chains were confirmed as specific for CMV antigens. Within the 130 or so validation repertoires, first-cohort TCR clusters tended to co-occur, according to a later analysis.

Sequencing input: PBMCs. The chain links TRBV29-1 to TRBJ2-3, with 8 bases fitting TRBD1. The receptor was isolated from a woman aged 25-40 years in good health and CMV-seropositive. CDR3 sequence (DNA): TGCAGCGTGTTCAGGGGGCCCACAGATACGCAGTATTTT. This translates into CSVFRGPTDTQYF.